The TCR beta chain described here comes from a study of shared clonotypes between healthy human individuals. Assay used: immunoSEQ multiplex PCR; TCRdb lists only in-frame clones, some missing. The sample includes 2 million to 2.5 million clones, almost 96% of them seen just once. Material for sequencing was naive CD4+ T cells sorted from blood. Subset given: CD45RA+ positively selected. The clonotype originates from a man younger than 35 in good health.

CDR3 bases: TGCAGTGCCCGCTTTATGAGCATTCAGTACTTC. Residues: CSARFMSIQYF. The chain uses TRBV20-1 and TRBJ2-4; D gene uncertain. This CDR3 has 11 amino acids. Germline-derived CDR1 and CDR2 are DFQATT and SNEGSKA (reference sequence). V lost 6 bases and J 9 bases, leaving 12 bases between the germline ends.